The entry below gives a single T cell receptor (beta chain) sequence along with its context. The entry originates in a study of blood T cell repertoires in COVID-19. Study as a whole: Sites in the United States, Italy and Spain provided acute and convalescent COVID-19 samples. PBMCs, B-cell-depleted T cells, or T cells provided the cDNA or gDNA that made up the material.

Germline loops: CDR1 MNHEY, CDR2 SVGAGI. The CDR3 extends over 15 amino acids. Trimming cost V 5 bases and J 0 bases, with 14 bases left between them. The authors' processing: Cell counts per sample came from amplifying reference gene primers. Repertoires were generated with immunoSEQ multiplex PCR, while TCRdb's copy carries only in-frame clones and drops some. V, J and clone size are taken as reported in that table, and D and trimming were inferred from the DNA itself. Among roughly 40,000 clones listed, 70% to 90% were seen once. Sequencing was done on a sample of peripheral blood. The rearrangement links TRBV6-5 to TRBJ2-7; no firm D call. The receptor was derived from a man between 45 and 60 years old in a cohort sampled during active COVID-19. This chain's CDR3 is CASSRESIDSYEQYF. CDR3 sequence (DNA): TGTGCCAGCAGTCGTGAGTCGATCGACTCCTACGAGCAGTACTTC.